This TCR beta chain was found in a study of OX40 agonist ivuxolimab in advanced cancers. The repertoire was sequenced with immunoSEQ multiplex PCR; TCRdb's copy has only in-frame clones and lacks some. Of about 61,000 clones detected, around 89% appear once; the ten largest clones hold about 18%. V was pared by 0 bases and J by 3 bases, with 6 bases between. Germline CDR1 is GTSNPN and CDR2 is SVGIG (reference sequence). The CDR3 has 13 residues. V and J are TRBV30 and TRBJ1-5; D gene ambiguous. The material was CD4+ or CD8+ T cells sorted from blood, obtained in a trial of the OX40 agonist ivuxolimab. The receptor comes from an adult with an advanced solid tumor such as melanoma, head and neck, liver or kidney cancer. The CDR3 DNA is TGTGCCTGGAGTGTGTGGGACAATCAGCCCCAGCATTTT. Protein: CAWSVWDNQPQHF.